These T cell receptor beta chains were read from a single sample in a study of PD-L1 blockade in urothelial cancer. TCRdb's table, derived via immunoSEQ multiplex PCR, lists solely in-frame clones and lacks some. The sample consists of tens of thousands of clones, roughly 79% of them appearing once. The sequenced sample was PBMCs, obtained around atezolizumab (anti-PD-L1) treatment. These receptors originate from a man in his 70s with urothelial cancer. Each CDR3 is given with its conserved first and last residue. Fields, in order: clone size, J gene, D gene, V gene, CDR3 protein, CDR3 DNA. D genes are given only for firm matches. A row's size may be missing; if present it is once, few, many or a size class.

size: few; J: TRBJ2-7; D: TRBD2; V: TRBV7-7; CDR3: CASSLPFAGTSGRPSPYEQYF; DNA: TGTGCTAGCAGCTTACCATTCGCCGGGACTAGCGGGAGACCCTCTCCCTACGAGCAGTACTTC
size: -; J: TRBJ1-2; D: -; V: TRBV29-1; CDR3: CSVEDPGGDYGYTF; DNA: TGCAGCGTTGAAGACCCCGGGGGGGACTATGGCTACACCTTC
size: few; J: TRBJ2-1; D: TRBD2; V: TRBV15; CDR3: CATSNGLADYNEQFF; DNA: TGTGCCACCAGCAATGGACTAGCGGACTACAATGAGCAGTTCTTC
size: -; J: TRBJ1-1; D: TRBD1; V: TRBV6-6; CDR3: CASSYGTGKLNTEAFF; DNA: TGTGCCAGCAGTTACGGGACAGGGAAGTTGAACACTGAAGCTTTCTTT
size: -; J: TRBJ1-4; D: TRBD1; V: TRBV7-2; CDR3: CASSFRDRGEKLFF; DNA: TGTGCCAGCAGCTTCCGGGACAGAGGAGAAAAACTGTTTTTT
size: few; J: TRBJ2-1; D: TRBD2; V: TRBV6-4; CDR3: CASSGLAGGNYEQFF; DNA: TGTGCCAGCAGTGGACTAGCGGGAGGGAACTATGAGCAGTTCTTC
size: -; J: TRBJ1-1; D: -; V: TRBV11-2; CDR3: CASSLVQGGTEAFF; DNA: TGTGCCAGCAGCTTGGTGCAGGGTGGCACTGAAGCTTTCTTT
size: -; J: TRBJ1-4; D: -; V: TRBV6-5; CDR3: CASSYSPGGAEKLFF; DNA: TGTGCCAGCAGTTACTCGCCCGGGGGGGCTGAAAAACTGTTTTTT
size: -; J: TRBJ1-1; D: -; V: TRBV6-4; CDR3: CASREVDRENTEAFF; DNA: TGTGCCAGCAGAGAAGTTGACAGAGAGAACACTGAAGCTTTCTTT
size: -; J: TRBJ2-3; D: TRBD2; V: TRBV15; CDR3: CATSRGSGGADTQYF; DNA: TGTGCCACCAGCAGAGGTAGCGGGGGGGCCGATACGCAGTATTTT
size: -; J: TRBJ2-5; D: -; V: TRBV6-6; CDR3: CASAIETQYF; DNA: TGTGCCAGCGCGATAGAGACCCAGTACTTC
size: -; J: TRBJ2-7; D: -; V: TRBV6-5; CDR3: CASSYSGRSSYEQYF; DNA: TGTGCCAGCAGTTACTCTGGGAGATCTTCCTACGAGCAGTACTTC
size: few; J: TRBJ2-1; D: TRBD2; V: TRBV27; CDR3: CASILGGRDLDEQFF; DNA: TGTGCCAGCATTCTTGGGGGGAGGGACCTCGATGAGCAGTTCTTC
size: -; J: TRBJ2-7; D: -; V: TRBV9; CDR3: CASSKDTRGEQYF; DNA: TGTGCCAGCAGCAAAGACACTCGGGGGGAGCAGTACTTC
size: -; J: TRBJ2-7; D: TRBD1; V: TRBV13; CDR3: CASSLAQGAYEQYF; DNA: TGTGCCAGCAGCTTAGCCCAGGGGGCCTACGAGCAGTACTTC
size: -; J: TRBJ1-2; D: TRBD1; V: TRBV19; CDR3: CASSKKEDRSYGYTF; DNA: TGTGCCAGTAGTAAAAAGGAGGACAGGTCTTATGGCTACACCTTC
size: -; J: TRBJ1-2; D: -; V: TRBV25-1; CDR3: CASSESAFNYGYTF; DNA: TGTGCCAGCAGTGAATCAGCGTTCAACTATGGCTACACCTTC
size: -; J: TRBJ2-1; D: -; V: TRBV5-6; CDR3: CASSREAGGQVF; DNA: TGTGCCAGCAGCCGGGAGGCAGGGGGACAGGTCTTC
size: -; J: TRBJ1-1; D: -; V: TRBV5-7; CDR3: CASSLPLVAMNTEAFF; DNA: TGTGCCAGCAGCTTGCCTTTAGTCGCTATGAACACTGAAGCTTTCTTT
size: -; J: TRBJ2-5; D: TRBD1; V: TRBV5-1; CDR3: CASSRRTGAEETQYF; DNA: TGCGCCAGCAGCCGGAGGACAGGGGCCGAAGAGACCCAGTACTTC
size: -; J: TRBJ1-4; D: -; V: TRBV25-1; CDR3: CASSESGSGKLFF; DNA: TGTGCCAGCAGTGAATCAGGATCAGGGAAACTGTTTTTT
size: -; J: TRBJ1-4; D: -; V: TRBV7-8; CDR3: CASSHSGRFATNEKLFF; DNA: TGTGCCAGCAGCCACAGTGGCAGGTTTGCAACTAATGAAAAACTGTTTTTT
size: -; J: TRBJ2-1; D: TRBD2; V: TRBV9; CDR3: CASSLQTSGVGDEQFF; DNA: TGTGCCAGCAGCCTTCAGACTAGCGGGGTAGGGGATGAGCAGTTCTTC
size: -; J: TRBJ1-1; D: TRBD1; V: TRBV5-4; CDR3: CASSLTGRTEAFF; DNA: TGTGCCAGCAGCCTGACAGGGAGGACTGAAGCTTTCTTT
size: -; J: TRBJ1-2; D: -; V: TRBV6-6; CDR3: CASSYSAENYGYTF; DNA: TGTGCCAGCAGTTACTCGGCGGAGAACTATGGCTACACCTTC
size: -; J: TRBJ2-5; D: -; V: TRBV7-2; CDR3: CASSQWGEETQYF; DNA: TGTGCCAGCAGCCAATGGGGAGAAGAGACCCAGTACTTC
size: -; J: TRBJ1-2; D: -; V: TRBV29-1; CDR3: CSAADGIANYGYTF; DNA: TGCAGCGCCGCCGACGGGATAGCTAACTATGGCTACACCTTC
size: -; J: TRBJ1-2; D: -; V: TRBV6-5; CDR3: CASSSGTRYGYTF; DNA: TGTGCCAGCAGCTCCGGGACAAGATATGGCTACACCTTC
size: -; J: TRBJ2-1; D: TRBD1; V: TRBV11-2; CDR3: CASSSDGTDLNEQFF; DNA: TGTGCCAGCAGCTCGGACGGGACAGATCTCAATGAGCAGTTCTTC
size: -; J: TRBJ1-1; D: -; V: TRBV6-1; CDR3: CASSETVYTEAFF; DNA: TGTGCCAGCAGTGAAACAGTCTACACTGAAGCTTTCTTT
size: -; J: TRBJ2-5; D: -; V: TRBV5-1; CDR3: CASSLNTDQETQYF; DNA: TGCGCCAGCAGCTTGAACACAGATCAAGAGACCCAGTACTTC
size: -; J: TRBJ2-7; D: TRBD1; V: TRBV5-4; CDR3: CASGQGGSYEQYF; DNA: TGTGCCAGCGGACAGGGGGGCTCCTACGAGCAGTACTTC
size: -; J: TRBJ2-2; D: -; V: TRBV6-1; CDR3: CASSEGAGGPNTGELFF; DNA: TGTGCCAGCAGTGAGGGGGCTGGGGGCCCAAACACCGGGGAGCTGTTTTTT
size: once; J: TRBJ2-2; D: -; V: TRBV14; CDR3: CASSQYRTGLGGELFF; DNA: TGTGCCAGCAGCCAATATCGAACAGGGTTAGGCGGGGAGCTGTTTTTT
size: -; J: TRBJ2-1; D: TRBD2; V: TRBV4-3; CDR3: CASSQEPLAGVSYNEQFF; DNA: TGCGCCAGCAGCCAAGAGCCATTAGCGGGAGTCTCCTACAATGAGCAGTTCTTC
size: -; J: TRBJ2-7; D: TRBD1; V: TRBV2; CDR3: CASSPGQGLNEQYF; DNA: TGTGCCAGCAGTCCGGGACAGGGGTTAAACGAGCAGTACTTC
size: -; J: TRBJ2-2; D: TRBD1; V: TRBV6-6; CDR3: CASRSGQLNTGELFF; DNA: TGTGCCAGCAGATCGGGACAGCTAAACACCGGGGAGCTGTTTTTT
size: -; J: TRBJ2-3; D: TRBD1; V: TRBV6-5; CDR3: CASSPGQLELRQYF; DNA: TGTGCCAGCAGTCCGGGACAGTTGGAACTACGGCAGTATTTT
size: -; J: TRBJ2-7; D: -; V: TRBV10-3; CDR3: CATSRELTYEQYF; DNA: TGTGCCACCAGCCGGGAGCTAACCTACGAGCAGTACTTC
size: -; J: TRBJ1-5; D: -; V: TRBV27; CDR3: CASSLLGEPQHF; DNA: TGTGCCAGCAGCCTCCTCGGAGAGCCCCAGCATTTT
size: -; J: TRBJ2-2; D: TRBD2; V: TRBV6-5; CDR3: CASSSWREGTGELFF; DNA: TGTGCCAGCAGTTCATGGCGGGAGGGTACCGGGGAGCTGTTTTTT
size: -; J: TRBJ1-5; D: TRBD1; V: TRBV6-5; CDR3: CASRETGDQPQHF; DNA: TGTGCCAGCAGAGAGACAGGGGATCAGCCCCAGCATTTT
size: few; J: TRBJ1-1; D: -; V: TRBV12-5; CDR3: CASGLSRRAEAFF; DNA: TGTGCTAGTGGTTTGAGTCGGAGGGCTGAAGCTTTCTTT
size: -; J: TRBJ2-6; D: TRBD1; V: TRBV5-5; CDR3: CASSLSTSGTGMAGANVLTF; DNA: TGTGCCAGCAGCTTGAGTACTTCCGGGACAGGAATGGCTGGGGCCAACGTCCTGACTTTC
size: once; J: TRBJ1-4; D: -; V: TRBV12-5; CDR3: CASGLDRGEKLFF; DNA: TGTGCTAGTGGTTTGGACCGGGGTGAAAAACTGTTTTTT
size: few; J: TRBJ2-2; D: TRBD1; V: TRBV19; CDR3: CASRPRTGTGELFF; DNA: TGTGCCAGTAGGCCCCGGACAGGGACGGGGGAGCTGTTTTTT
size: -; J: TRBJ2-2; D: -; V: TRBV27; CDR3: CASSLGGVVTGELFF; DNA: TGTGCCAGCAGTTTGGGCGGGGTGGTCACCGGGGAGCTGTTTTTT
size: -; J: TRBJ1-1; D: TRBD1; V: TRBV7-8; CDR3: CASSSDRADTEAFF; DNA: TGTGCCAGCAGCTCCGACAGGGCCGACACTGAAGCTTTCTTT
size: -; J: TRBJ1-6; D: TRBD1; V: TRBV5-6; CDR3: CASSLAETGGGSPLHF; DNA: TGTGCCAGCAGCTTGGCCGAGACAGGGGGAGGCTCACCCCTCCACTTT
size: -; J: TRBJ2-6; D: -; V: TRBV7-9; CDR3: CATQTGAGANVLTF; DNA: TGTGCCACCCAGACGGGGGCTGGGGCCAACGTCCTGACTTTC
size: -; J: TRBJ2-5; D: TRBD2; V: TRBV6-1; CDR3: CASSGTSGETQYF; DNA: TGTGCCAGCAGCGGGACTAGTGGGGAGACCCAGTACTTC
size: -; J: TRBJ1-6; D: -; V: TRBV14; CDR3: CASSPLDRSPLHF; DNA: TGTGCCAGCAGCCCCCTAGACAGATCACCCCTCCACTTT
size: -; J: TRBJ2-1; D: TRBD2; V: TRBV5-1; CDR3: CASSSTSGGTGEQFF; DNA: TGCGCCAGCAGCTCAACTAGCGGGGGAACGGGTGAGCAGTTCTTC
size: -; J: TRBJ2-5; D: -; V: TRBV7-2; CDR3: CASSSMTNVQETQYF; DNA: TGTGCCAGCAGCTCCATGACAAACGTGCAAGAGACCCAGTACTTC
size: -; J: TRBJ1-1; D: TRBD1; V: TRBV11-2; CDR3: CASSPIQGAGTEAFF; DNA: TGTGCCAGCAGCCCCATCCAGGGGGCTGGGACTGAAGCTTTCTTT
size: -; J: TRBJ2-5; D: -; V: TRBV5-1; CDR3: CASSLAASEGQGYF; DNA: TGCGCCAGCAGCTTGGCAGCTAGCGAAGGTCAAGGGTACTTC
size: -; J: TRBJ1-5; D: -; V: TRBV4-1; CDR3: CASSRGVFGGQISNQPQHF; DNA: TGCGCCAGCAGCCGTGGTGTTTTCGGGGGGCAAATAAGCAATCAGCCCCAGCATTTT